This T cell receptor (beta chain) was identified during a study of cytomegalovirus exposure and HLA in healthy donors. General observations from the study: Later on, an analysis tied about 17,000 TCR beta sequences to HLA alleles at 0.05 false discovery rate. Diagnosis of cytomegalovirus status made by the classifier reportedly showed high specificity and sensitivity. A later analysis, which compared TCR beta chains of equal frequency, found the HLA-associated ones more clonally expanded. Data from an earlier analysis indicated that most TCR beta V segments were productive either about 90% or about 30% of the time.

This CDR3 comprises 16 residues. Per germline, CDR1 MNHNS and CDR2 SASEGT. Trimming removed 2 bases from V and 7 bases from J; junction bases left unmatched: 12. PCR primers comprised 60 Vbeta and 13 Jbeta primers. Generated by immunoSEQ multiplex PCR, the TCRdb table keeps only in-frame clones and is missing some. The data contain 100,000 or so clones, approximately 89% of them singletons. To note about this clone: Antigen unknown.

This TCR was recovered from a man aged 25-40 years in good health and CMV-seronegative. Sequences were obtained from PBMCs. This chain connects TRBV6-1 to TRBJ2-7; 9 nucleotides match TRBD1. The CDR3 region has the DNA TGTGCCAGCAGTGAACGCGACAGGGGGTATTACGGTGAGCAGTACTTC. As protein: CASSERDRGYYGEQYF.